Below, 20 T cell receptor beta chains from the same sample are listed, as sequenced in a study of CD8 T cells in Susac syndrome. With random hexamers, reverse transcription was performed on about 0.45 to 1 ug of RNA. TCRdb re-derived calls from the immunoSEQ multiplex PCR reads in MiXCR, one entry per CDR3 protein. The sample shows some 110,000 distinct CDR3 sequences, roughly 95% of them seen only once. Source material: CD4+ T cells from PBMCs. These receptors were collected from a human donor with Susac syndrome.

The rearrangement uses TRBV5-6 and TRBJ2-1; 10 bases align to TRBD2. There are 15 residues in the CDR3. CDR1 and CDR2 (germline): SGHDT, YYEEEE. After removal of 2 bases from V and 5 bases from J, the junction contained 4 bases not matched to a gene. The CDR3 DNA sequence: TGTGCCAGCAGCTTTGAACTAGCGGGGCACAATGAGCAGTTCTTC. Its protein product is CASSFELAGHNEQFF.

The chain couples TRBV28 to TRBJ2-3, with D maybe TRBD2 (5 bases). Germline values: CDR1 MDHEN, CDR2 SYDVKM. Trimming removed 5 bases from V and 3 bases from J, with 15 bases in between. The CDR3 extends over 15 amino acids. The CDR3 DNA is TGTGCCAGCAGTAACCCGGGAAGCCAGACAGATACGCAGTATTTT. Protein sequence: CASSNPGSQTDTQYF.

This sequence joins TRBV29-1 and TRBJ1-1, with D maybe TRBD1 (6 bases). CDR1 SQVTM and CDR2 ANQGSEA come from the germline V gene. The CDR3 is 12 amino acids. V dropped 7 bases and J dropped 4 bases, with 13 bases sitting between them. The CDR3 protein is CSAGGAGTEAFF. The CDR3 nucleotides are TGCAGCGCTGGGGGCGCAGGCACTGAAGCTTTCTTT.

The chain has TRBV5-1 and TRBJ2-5; 12 bases align to TRBD1. The CDR3 runs to 16 residues. V lost 4 bases, J lost 4 bases, and 8 bases stayed unmatched. CDR1 is SGHRS and CDR2 is YFSETQ in the germline V gene. This CDR3 reads CASSPSRDRGRETQYF. DNA of the CDR3: TGCGCCAGCAGCCCTTCCCGGGACAGGGGGCGAGAGACCCAGTACTTC.

The chain carries TRBV6-2 or TRBV6-3 and TRBJ1-1; weak D call: TRBD1 (5 bases). CDR3 length: 14 amino acids. V was pared by 6 bases and J by 9 bases, with 20 bases between. Germline V CDR1 and CDR2: MNHEY, SVGEGT. The CDR3: CASRDDVRGGKAFF. The CDR3 DNA sequence: TGTGCCAGCAGGGACGACGTACGGGGCGGGAAAGCTTTCTTT.

As to this clonotype: A junction boundary mismatches the germline segment, possibly from a read error. CDR3 sequence (DNA): TGTGCCAGCACCTTAGGGAGCTCCTACGAGCAGTACTTC. Translation gives CASTLGSSYEQYF. V usage is TRBV7-9 and J usage is TRBJ2-7; D possibly corresponds to TRBD2 (5 bases). CDR1 and CDR2 from the germline V gene are SEHNR and FQNEAQ (reference sequence). This CDR3 comprises 13 residues.

The chain joins TRBV2 to TRBJ2-5; D unresolved. Trimming stripped 6 bases from V and 5 bases from J, with 13 bases between. The CDR3 extends over 13 amino acids. CDR1 and CDR2 from the germline V gene are SNHLY and FYNNEI. The CDR3 DNA is TGTGCCAGCAGGATACCAGTTAAGGAGACCCAGTACTTC. This translates into CASRIPVKETQYF.

CDR3 coding DNA: TGTGCCAGTAGTATAGATACGGGAAACTATGGCTACACCTTC. This codes for CASSIDTGNYGYTF. The chain couples TRBV19 to TRBJ1-2; D unclear. V dropped 0 bases and J dropped 2 bases, with 7 bases sitting between them. The CDR3 length is 14 residues. From germline, CDR1 is LNHDA and CDR2 SQIVND (reference sequence). Filled out from reference TRBV19 and TRBJ1-2, the complete variable domain reads DGGITQSPKYLFRKEGQNVTLSCEQNLNHDAMYWYRQDPGQGLRLIYYSQIVNDFQKGDIAEGYSVSREKKESFPLTVTSAQKNPTAFYLCASSIDTGNYGYTFGSGTRLTVV.

This rearrangement joins TRBV20-1 to TRBJ2-1; 7 bases match TRBD2. The CDR3 covers 13 residues. Germline values: CDR1 DFQATT, CDR2 SNEGSKA (reference sequence). V shed 5 bases, J shed 7 bases, and the junction held 8 bases outside the gene matches. CDR3 in DNA: TGCAGTGCTGCAGAGACTAGCCAGAATGAGCAGTTCTTC. This translates into CSAAETSQNEQFF.

CDR3 loop: CSFGTPNTGELFF. CDR3 in DNA: TGCAGCTTTGGGACACCGAACACCGGGGAGCTGTTTTTT. The chain recombines TRBV29-1 with TRBJ2-2; a possible D gene is TRBD1 (6 bases). Looked up from germline, CDR1 is SQVTM and CDR2 is ANQGSEA. The CDR3 is 13 residues long. Trimming stripped 8 bases from V and 0 bases from J, with 10 bases between.

The chain combines TRBV25-1 with TRBJ1-5, with 8 bases lining up with TRBD1. V was clipped by 6 bases and J by 5 bases; unmatched bases: 6. The germline V gene encodes CDR1 MGHDK and CDR2 SYGVNS. The CDR3 contains 14 residues. The CDR3 DNA follows: TGTGCCAGCAGAGGACAGGGCGGCGATCAGCCCCAGCATTTT. It translates to CASRGQGGDQPQHF.

V gene TRBV29-1 combines with J gene TRBJ2-7, with a possible D match to TRBD1 (6 bases). The CDR3 runs 13 residues. V gave up 4 bases and J gave up 2 bases, with 12 bases separating them. Germline CDR1 reads SQVTM; CDR2 reads ANQGSEA. In DNA form, the CDR3 reads TGCAGCGTTGGAAGGGACACTCCCTACGAGCAGTACTTC. It is translated as CSVGRDTPYEQYF.

This chain links TRBV2 with TRBJ2-1; TRBD1 is a possible D gene (6 bases). Trimming left V 6 bases short and J 6 bases short, with 12 bases between. Germline V gives CDR1 SNHLY, CDR2 FYNNEI. The CDR3 consists of 13 residues. CDR3 sequence reads: CASRPGQSNEQFF. In nucleotides, the CDR3 is TGTGCCAGCAGGCCCGGACAGAGCAATGAGCAGTTCTTC.

The rearrangement links TRBV10-3 to TRBJ1-5, with TRBD1 matching 9 bases. The CDR3 length is 14 residues. With 6 bases clipped from V and 4 bases from J, the junction kept 4 bases outside the gene matches. Germline CDR1 and CDR2: ENHRY and SYGVKD. CDR3 residues: CAISPGQGNQPQHF. As DNA, the CDR3 is TGTGCCATCAGCCCGGGACAGGGTAATCAGCCCCAGCATTTT.

The CDR3 coding sequence is TGCGCCAGCAGCCAAGATGTAGCCAAGACCCAGTACTTC. Protein sequence: CASSQDVAKTQYF. This rearrangement joins TRBV4-3 to TRBJ2-5; D not certain. The CDR3 has 13 residues. Germline CDR1 is LGHNA and CDR2 is YSLEER. Trimming took 0 bases from V and 6 from J, leaving 8 bases between them.

The CDR3 here is CASSYSPEEETQYF. As DNA, the CDR3 is TGTGCCAGCAGTTACTCTCCAGAGGAAGAGACCCAGTACTTC. The chain is built from TRBV6-6 and TRBJ2-5; D not certain. The CDR3 contains 14 residues. Trimming left V 0 bases short and J 3 bases short, with 8 bases between. The V gene's germline CDR1 is MNHNY and CDR2 SVGAGI (reference sequence).

J is TRBJ2-3 and V is TRBV3-1; D remains ambiguous. This CDR3 is built from 11 residues. The V and J ends lost 6 bases and 1 base respectively, with 2 bases between them. The germline CDR1 and CDR2 sequences are LGHDT and YNNKEL (reference sequence). The CDR3: CASRGTDTQYF. The CDR3 DNA reads TGTGCCAGCAGGGGCACAGATACGCAGTATTTT.

The CDR3: CASSQATSGRGGGQETQYF. CDR3 DNA sequence: TGCGCCAGCAGCCAGGCTACTAGCGGGAGGGGAGGGGGCCAAGAGACCCAGTACTTC. V gene TRBV4-1 combines with J gene TRBJ2-5; 13 bases align to TRBD2. J was trimmed by 1 base and V by 3 bases; bases with no gene match: 11. This CDR3 has 19 residues. Germline values: CDR1 MGHRA, CDR2 YSYEKL.

The chain combines TRBV20-1 with TRBJ1-3; D ambiguous. From germline, CDR1 is DFQATT and CDR2 SNEGSKA (reference sequence). V was cut by 0 bases and J by 3 bases, with 12 bases left in between. This CDR3 contains 15 residues. In DNA, the CDR3 is TGCAGTGCTAGAGATGGCCAGGCCGGTGGAAACACCATATATTTT. Residues: CSARDGQAGGNTIYF.

The chain employs TRBV7-3 and TRBJ2-2; 7 bases match TRBD1. This CDR3 is built from 15 residues. The ends lost 5 bases at V and 6 bases at J; junction bases unmatched: 9. CDR1 and CDR2 (germline): SGHTA, FQGTGA. The CDR3 here is CASSPSGTAAGELFF. CDR3 DNA: TGTGCCAGCAGCCCTTCCGGGACAGCAGCCGGGGAGCTGTTTTTT.